These 28 T cell receptor beta chains were sequenced from one sample in a study of molecular identifiers for immune sequencing clone quantification. TCRdb reanalysed the PCR reads using MiXCR and keeps one entry per CDR3 protein. The sample lists approximately 550,000 distinct CDR3 sequences; approximately 25% were seen once. Material for sequencing was naive CD8+ T cells from blood, with Jurkat cell RNA spiked in. Subset reported: FACS-sorted CD8+CD4-CCR7+CD45RA+ naive T cells. These receptors came from a human donor in good health. Some libraries in this study had Jurkat cell RNA spiked in.

This clonotype was recorded a few times. The chain is built from TRBV7-9 and TRBJ2-3, with 9 positions matching TRBD1. This CDR3 spans 19 amino acids. Trimming removed 4 bases from V and 4 bases from J; junction bases left unmatched: 18. Germline V gene sequence: CDR1 SEHNR, CDR2 FQNEAQ (reference sequence). CDR3 in DNA: TGTGCCAGCAGCTCCACTACTATGGGAACAGGGGGCCCCCCAGATACGCAGTATTTT. Translation: CASSSTTMGTGGPPDTQYF.

This clonotype was seen a few times. The junction shows a germline mismatch at one end, possibly a read error. The chain has TRBV20-1 and TRBJ2-7; 8 bases align to TRBD2. The CDR3 totals 15 residues. CDR1 DFQATT and CDR2 SNEGSKA come from the germline V gene (reference sequence). The DNA for the CDR3 is TGCAGTGCTGGAGACGTAGCGGGGAGCTCCTACGAGCAGTACTTC. This sequence encodes CSAGDVAGSSYEQYF.

The rearrangement joins TRBV30 to TRBJ2-3; D call uncertain. This CDR3 is 13 amino acids long. V shed 1 base and J shed 2 bases, with 7 bases lying between them. CDR1 is GTSNPN and CDR2 is SVGIG in the germline V gene (reference sequence). The CDR3 DNA sequence: TGTGCCTGGAGTGCCTTCCACACAGATACGCAGTATTTT. Translated, it gives CAWSAFHTDTQYF.

This clonotype has only one observation. A read error may be the cause here, since a much bigger clone is one base away. This chain joins TRBV6-5 and TRBJ2-3; TRBD1 agrees at 10 bases. From germline, CDR1 is MNHEY and CDR2 SVGAGI. CDR3 length equals 15 residues. The CDR3 reads CASSGTGASTDMQYF. DNA for the CDR3: TGTGCCAGCAGTGGGACAGGGGCGAGCACAGATATGCAGTATTTT.

Worth noting for this clonotype: No conserved phenylalanine or tryptophan ends this CDR3, so it is likely a read error. The chain couples TRBV5-1 to TRBJ1-1; TRBD1 is a possible D gene (6 bases). The germline gives CDR1 SGHRS, CDR2 YFSETQ. This CDR3 spans 18 amino acids. The CDR3: CASSPESRDIFMNTEAFY. As DNA, the CDR3 is TGCGCCAGCAGCCCGGAGTCCCGGGACATCTTTATGAACACTGAGGCTTTCTAT.

The CDR3 bases are TGCGCCAGCAGGCAGGATTGGAACACTGAAGCTTTCTTT. As protein: CASRQDWNTEAFF. This chain links TRBV10-2 with TRBJ1-1; no reliable D call. Germline CDR1 and CDR2: WSHSY and SAAADI. V dropped 6 bases and J dropped 1 base, with 9 bases sitting between them. This CDR3 is built from 13 residues.

For this clonotype: Sequence at one end of the junction differs from germline and may be a read error. V usage is TRBV3-1 and J usage is TRBJ2-7, with D unclear. Germline V gene data show CDR1 as LGHDT and CDR2 as YNNKEL (reference sequence). This CDR3 has 14 amino acids. CDR3 DNA: TGTGCCAGCAGCCAGACGGACGCCTTCTACGAGCAGTGCTTC. It is translated as CASSQTDAFYEQCF.

Comment on this clonotype: A much larger clone lies one base from this, so it may be a read error. The conserved closing phenylalanine or tryptophan is absent in this CDR3, likely reflecting a read error. It is unclear where the CDR3 begins or ends on the DNA, so no DNA is shown, and the CDR3 is as TCRdb lists it. The J gene is TRBJ2-7, the V gene TRBV5-6; TRBD2, the D gene given by the table, was not confirmed from the DNA. The length of the CDR3 is 11 amino acids, counting both ends. Germline CDR1 reads SGHDT; CDR2 reads YYEEEE. The CDR3 here is CASSFGDYRHY.

The genes are TRBV6-5 and TRBJ1-2, with D unclear. The germline CDR1 and CDR2 sequences are MNHEY and SVGAGI. The CDR3 covers 13 residues. V lost 2 bases, J lost 3 bases, and 7 bases lay in between. The DNA for the CDR3 is TGTGCCAGCAGTTACACGTCCTACTATGGCTACACCTTC. Protein: CASSYTSYYGYTF.

This clonotype appeared a few times. The genes are TRBV5-4 and TRBJ2-7; possibly TRBD2 for D (6 bases). This CDR3 region has 15 residues. CDR1 is SGHNT and CDR2 is YYREEE in the germline V gene (reference sequence). V lost 0 bases, J lost 6 bases, and 16 bases lay in between. CDR3: CASSLDQAGGGEQYF. In DNA form, the CDR3 reads TGTGCCAGCAGCTTGGACCAAGCGGGTGGGGGCGAGCAGTACTTC.

In this sample, this clonotype turned up a few times. The chain carries TRBV12-3 or TRBV12-4 and TRBJ2-5; either TRBD1 or TRBD2 may supply D (5 bases each). Between the trimmed V and J ends, which lost 7 bases and 4 bases, there was a span of 13 bases. The CDR3 length is 13 residues. CDR3 DNA sequence: TGTGCCAGCAACCACGAGGGGCTAGAGACCCAGTACTTC. Protein sequence: CASNHEGLETQYF.

This clonotype was recorded a few times. The chain carries TRBV12-3 or TRBV12-4 and TRBJ2-3; no clear D gene. This CDR3 comprises 14 residues. V shed 4 bases and J shed 7 bases, with 15 bases lying between them. The CDR3 nucleotides are TGTGCCAGCAGTTCCCCGGTAACCCGACATACGCAGTATTTT. Its translation is CASSSPVTRHTQYF.

The chain couples TRBV24-1 to TRBJ2-3; the match to TRBD1 covers 7 bases. Germline CDR1 and CDR2: KGHDR and SFDVKD. CDR3 length: 15 residues. The J segment lost 5 bases and the V segment lost 4 bases, leaving 8 bases of the junction unmatched. CDR3 sequence reads: CATSDATTGRDTQYF. The CDR3 DNA is TGTGCCACCAGTGACGCAACGACAGGGAGAGATACGCAGTATTTT.

The sample holds a few counts of this clonotype. An end of the junction does not agree with germline; a read error may underlie this. This sequence joins TRBV7-7 and TRBJ2-5; 8 positions match TRBD1. This CDR3 is 15 amino acids long. CDR1 and CDR2 from the germline V gene are SSHAT and FNYEAQ (reference sequence). CDR3 sequence (DNA): TGTGCTAGCAGCTTAAGTGCAGGGGGCTGGGAGACCCAGTACTTC. It is translated as CASSLSAGGWETQYF.

Turning to this clonotype: One junction end disagrees with the germline gene, perhaps due to a read error. The rearrangement uses TRBV10-3 and TRBJ1-6; 10 bases fit TRBD1. This CDR3 is built from 17 residues. Germline-derived CDR1 and CDR2 are ENHRY and SYGVKD. The CDR3 nucleotides read TGTGCCATCAGTGAGGGGGACAGGGGCGTCATTAATTCACCCCACCACTTT. Protein sequence: CAISEGDRGVINSPHHF.

This clonotype was detected many times. The CDR3 DNA reads as TGCGCCAGCAGCCAGGTCCCGGGGGTACCCACAGATACGCAGTATTTT. This codes for CASSQVPGVPTDTQYF. The gene calls are TRBV4-1 and TRBJ2-3, with D perhaps matching TRBD2 (6 bases). With 3 bases removed from V and 2 bases from J, the gap between germline ends came to 15 bases. Germline lookup yields CDR1 MGHRA and CDR2 YSYEKL. The CDR3 is 16 residues long.

This clonotype appeared a few times. The chain recombines TRBV21-1 with TRBJ2-1. TRBV21-1 represents a pseudogene. The CDR3 totals 20 residues. CDR3 nucleotide sequence: TGTGCCAGCAGCAAATGGCCGGAAAGAAGCCTAAGGCACTCCTACAATGAGCAGTTCTTC. Translated: CASSKWPERSLRHSYNEQFF.

This clonotype was seen just once. No conserved phenylalanine or tryptophan ends this CDR3, so it is likely a read error. This chain uses TRBV27 with TRBJ2-3; the match to TRBD2 covers 9 bases. The CDR3 extends over 16 amino acids. Germline CDR1 is MNHEY and CDR2 is SMNVEV (reference sequence). V lost 4 bases, J lost 4 bases, and 9 bases stayed unmatched. CDR3: CASSSVGGGASDTQYL. In DNA, the CDR3 is TGTGCCAGCAGTTCCGTCGGCGGGGGGGCCTCAGATACGCAGTATCTT.

The chain has TRBV2 and TRBJ2-5, with D perhaps TRBD1 (6 bases). The V end was cut by 6 bases, the J end by 2 bases, with 10 bases between. The CDR3 is 13 residues long. CDR1 SNHLY and CDR2 FYNNEI come from the germline V gene. The CDR3 bases are TGTGCCAGCAGAAACGGACAGCAAGAGACCCAGTACTTC. Amino acids: CASRNGQQETQYF. The variable domain in full, completed from reference TRBV2 and TRBJ2-5, reads EPEVTQTPSHQVTQMGQEVILRCVPISNHLYFYWYRQILGQKVEFLVSFYNNEISEKSEIFDDQFSVERPDGSNFTLKIRSTKLEDSAMYFCASRNGQQETQYFGPGTRLLVL.

The V gene is TRBV7-9, the J gene TRBJ1-5; 7 bases are a match to TRBD1. The V and J ends lost 5 bases and 4 bases, in that order; junction bases with no gene match: 8. From germline, CDR1 is SEHNR and CDR2 FQNEAQ (reference sequence). The CDR3 runs 15 residues. The CDR3 DNA reads as TGTGCCAGCAGCGGAAACCGGGACAGAAATCAGCCCCAGCATTTT. This codes for CASSGNRDRNQPQHF.

As regards this clonotype: A read error is possible here, since a much larger clone lies one base away. The CDR3 spells CVSRKTSGPTTDTQYF. CDR3 bases: TGTGTCAGCAGGAAGACTAGCGGGCCAACTACAGATACGCAGTATTTT. V and J are TRBV6-6 and TRBJ2-3; 10 nucleotides agree with TRBD2. Germline V gene data show CDR1 as MNHNY and CDR2 as SVGAGI (reference sequence). This CDR3 has 16 residues.

This clonotype was counted only a few times. The chain joins TRBV11-2 to TRBJ1-6; D might be TRBD1 (5 bases). The V gene's germline CDR1 is SGHAT and CDR2 FQNNGV. CDR3 size: 13 residues. V was pared by 5 bases and J by 10 bases, with 12 bases between. The CDR3 DNA sequence: TGTGCCAGCAGCGCTGGGGGGGGGTCACCCCTCCACTTT. Amino acids: CASSAGGGSPLHF. Complete variable domain (other parts from reference TRBV11-2 and TRBJ1-6): EAGVAQSPRYKIIEKRQSVAFWCNPISGHATLYWYQQILGQGPKLLIQFQNNGVVDDSQLPKDRFSAERLKGVDSTLKIQPAKLEDSAVYLCASSAGGGSPLHFGNGTRLTVT.

As concerns this clonotype: A read error may explain this, as a much larger clone is one base away. This sequence joins TRBV9 and TRBJ2-4; the D gene is possibly TRBD2 (5 bases). There are 15 residues in the CDR3. The germline V and J ends were trimmed by 6 bases and 1 base, with 14 bases remaining between them. Germline-derived CDR1 and CDR2 are SGDLS and YYNGEE. In DNA, the CDR3 is TGTGCCAGCATCGACGACGGGATTGCCAAAAACATTCAGTACTTC. Protein product: CASIDDGIAKNIQYF.

This chain uses TRBV5-1 with TRBJ2-7, with D maybe TRBD2 (6 bases). V was trimmed by 3 bases and J by 5 bases, leaving 21 bases between them. Per germline, CDR1 SGHRS and CDR2 YFSETQ. The CDR3 sequence is 16 residues long. The CDR3: CASSSSGGSGRDEQYF. As DNA, the CDR3 is TGCGCCAGCAGCTCTAGTGGGGGTAGCGGTAGAGACGAGCAGTACTTC.

In the case of this clonotype: With a much larger clone just one base away, this may be a read error. The chain recombines TRBV4-3 with TRBJ2-1, with D perhaps TRBD2 (6 bases). This CDR3 has 16 residues. CDR1 and CDR2 from the germline V gene are LGHNA and YSLEER. The CDR3 nucleotides are TGCGCCGGCAGCCAAGACTTCTCGCGGGGATACAATGAGCAGTTCTTC. Encoded protein: CAGSQDFSRGYNEQFF.

The rearrangement links TRBV28 to TRBJ2-7, with 7 nucleotides matching TRBD1. With 3 bases clipped from V and 3 bases from J, the junction kept 8 bases outside the gene matches. CDR3 length: 15 amino acids. CDR1 is MDHEN and CDR2 is SYDVKM in the germline V gene. In DNA form, the CDR3 reads TGTGCCAGCAGTTTTAGGGGACAGATAAACTACGAGCAGTACTTC. Translation gives CASSFRGQINYEQYF.

Turning to this clonotype: Given a much more abundant clone one base away, this may be a read error. The chain combines TRBV6-5 with TRBJ2-2; D gene unclear. The CDR3 extends over 15 amino acids. Germline V lookup: CDR1 MNHEY, CDR2 SVGAGI. The chain's CDR3 is CASSYGVPKTGELFF. The DNA for the CDR3 is TGTGCCAGCAGTTATGGGGTACCGAAAACCGGGGAGCTGTTTTTT.

The rearrangement joins TRBV10-3 to TRBJ2-7; TRBD1 agrees at 7 bases. Per the germline V gene, CDR1 is ENHRY and CDR2 is SYGVKD. V dropped 4 bases and J dropped 6; count of bases not matched to a gene: 6. The CDR3 covers 13 residues. The CDR3 DNA reads TGTGCCATCAGTGGACAGGGACCTGTCGAGCAGTACTTC. It is translated as CAISGQGPVEQYF.